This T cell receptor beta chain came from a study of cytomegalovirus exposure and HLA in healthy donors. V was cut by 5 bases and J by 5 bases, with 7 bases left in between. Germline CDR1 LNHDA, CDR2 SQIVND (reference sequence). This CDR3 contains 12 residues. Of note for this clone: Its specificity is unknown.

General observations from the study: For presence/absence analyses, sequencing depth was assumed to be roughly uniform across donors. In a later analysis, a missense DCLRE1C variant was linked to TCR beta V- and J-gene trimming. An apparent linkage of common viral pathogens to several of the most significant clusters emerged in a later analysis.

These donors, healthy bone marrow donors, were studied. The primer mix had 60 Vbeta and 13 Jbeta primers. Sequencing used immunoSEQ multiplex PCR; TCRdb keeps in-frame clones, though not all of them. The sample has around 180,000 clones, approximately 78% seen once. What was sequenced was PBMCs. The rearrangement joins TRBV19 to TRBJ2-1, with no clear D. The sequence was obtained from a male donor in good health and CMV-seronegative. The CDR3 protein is CASSFLNNEQFF. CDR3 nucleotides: TGTGCCAGTAGTTTCTTAAACAATGAGCAGTTCTTC.